The entry below describes one TCR beta chain. These data come from a study of blood T cell repertoires in COVID-19. TCRdb's copy holds only in-frame clones and misses some; the assay was immunoSEQ multiplex PCR. Seen here are about 150,000 clones, roughly 87% observed once, and the top ten hold less than 0.95%. Per germline, CDR1 SGDLS and CDR2 YYNGEE. The V segment lost 3 bases and the J segment 5 bases; nucleotides outside the gene matches: 7. CDR3 length: 16 amino acids. The receptor was isolated from a woman aged 45-65 years with acute or convalescent COVID-19. Material: peripheral blood. The V call is TRBV9, the J call TRBJ2-2, with 10 bases aligning to TRBD2. DNA for the CDR3: TGTGCCAGCAGCGCCTTCCTAGCGGGAGAGACCGGGGAGCTGTTTTTT. Protein: CASSAFLAGETGELFF.